These T cell receptor beta chains were read from a single sample in a study of identical twins. TCRdb analysed the 5' RACE reads with MiXCR anew, one entry per CDR3 protein. The data show 1.5 million to 2 million distinct CDR3 sequences, around 29% seen once. The specimen sequenced was cord blood. The receptors here all came from a newborn girl in good health. The CDR3 runs from the conserved cysteine through the conserved F or W. The D gene is left open where the match is weak. Not all rows give a size; the values are once, few, many and, for expanded clones, a class.

clone_size,j_call,v_call,cdr3_length,d_call,cdr3_nt,cdr3_aa
NA,TRBJ2-1,TRBV12-3/TRBV12-4,15,NA,TGTGCCAGCACCGCCGACAGAGACACCCACAATGAGCAGTTCTTC,CASTADRDTHNEQFF
few,TRBJ2-1,TRBV6-5,15,NA,TGTGCCAGCAGACCCGGGACGAGCCCCTACAATGAGCAGTTCTTC,CASRPGTSPYNEQFF
NA,TRBJ2-3,TRBV20-1,13,TRBD2,TGCAGTGCTCGGACTAGCGGGATAAATACGCAGTATTTT,CSARTSGINTQYF
NA,TRBJ2-7,TRBV28,16,TRBD1,TGTGCCAGCAGCCGCCTCGGGACAGAGTTATCCTACGAGCAGTACTTC,CASSRLGTELSYEQYF
few,TRBJ2-5,TRBV2,13,NA,TGTGCCAGGAGGAGAAACCAACAAGAGACCCAGTACTTC,CARRRNQQETQYF
NA,TRBJ2-5,TRBV28,18,TRBD2,TGTGCCAGCAGAATGGGACTAGCGGGAGAAATCATCTCGCGAGAGCAGTACTTC,CASRMGLAGEIISREQYF
NA,TRBJ2-1,TRBV4-2,16,NA,TGTGCCAGCAGCCCAGGGGGGACTAGGTTTGACAATGAGCAGTTCTTC,CASSPGGTRFDNEQFF
once,TRBJ2-1,TRBV24-1,15,NA,TGTGCCACCAGTGATTCATGGGGATCCTACAATGAGCAGTTCTTC,CATSDSWGSYNEQFF
NA,TRBJ2-3,TRBV7-2,17,NA,TGTGCCAGCAGCCGACTAGGGCTAGGGGGAGTCACAGATACGCAGTATTTT,CASSRLGLGGVTDTQYF
few,TRBJ2-2,TRBV11-2,12,NA,TGTGCCAGCAGCCTAGAACTCGGGGAGCTGTTTTTT,CASSLELGELFF
NA,TRBJ1-1,TRBV19,13,NA,TGTGCCAGTAGTGGACAGTCAAACACTGAAGCTTTCTTT,CASSGQSNTEAFF
NA,TRBJ1-1,TRBV7-2,14,TRBD1,TGTGCCAGCAGCTACCGACAGGGGGTCACTGAAGCTTTCTTT,CASSYRQGVTEAFF
NA,TRBJ2-5,TRBV29-1,14,TRBD2,TGCAGCGTTGATTCGCTAGCGGGGGTTGAGACCCAGTACTTC,CSVDSLAGVETQYF
few,TRBJ2-3,TRBV14,18,TRBD2,TGTGCCAGCAGCCAAGATATTATGGGTAGCGGGGGCACAGATACGCAGTATTTT,CASSQDIMGSGGTDTQYF
NA,TRBJ2-3,TRBV7-2,16,NA,TGTGCCAGCAGCTTATGGCCAGCGGCTAGCACAGATACGCAGTATTTT,CASSLWPAASTDTQYF
NA,TRBJ2-4,TRBV2,19,TRBD2,TGTGCCAGCAGTGAAAGGGGACTAGCGGGGACACTAGCCAAAAACATTCAGTACTTC,CASSERGLAGTLAKNIQYF
NA,TRBJ1-5,TRBV7-2,15,NA,TGTGCCAGCAGCTTAGTGAGCGATACCAATCAGCCCCAGCATTTT,CASSLVSDTNQPQHF
NA,TRBJ1-1,TRBV6-5,15,TRBD1,TGTGCCAGCAGTTACGCGGGACAGGGAAACACTGAAGCTTTCTTT,CASSYAGQGNTEAFF
NA,TRBJ2-7,TRBV29-1,17,TRBD2,TGCAGCGTTAGTAGGGGACTAGCGCAGAGCTCCTACAATGAGCAGTACTTC,CSVSRGLAQSSYNEQYF
few,TRBJ1-1,TRBV12-5,13,NA,TGTGCTAGTGGTTTGGGACTGGGCGCTGAAGCTTTCTTT,CASGLGLGAEAFF
many,TRBJ2-1,TRBV6-2/TRBV6-3,18,TRBD1,TGTGCCAGCAGTTCCGGGACAGGGAACTGGAGGGATTACAATGAGCAGTTCTTC,CASSSGTGNWRDYNEQFF
many,TRBJ2-7,TRBV29-1,11,NA,TGCAGCGTTGGCGGACAGCGCGAGCAGTACTTC,CSVGGQREQYF
NA,TRBJ1-4,TRBV27,15,NA,TGTGCCAGCAGTTTCGCGGGGGTAACTAATGAAAAACTGTTTTTT,CASSFAGVTNEKLFF
few,TRBJ2-5,TRBV4-1,16,TRBD2,TGCGCCAGCAGCCAAGGTCCGGGACTAGACCAAGAGACCCAGTACTTC,CASSQGPGLDQETQYF
NA,TRBJ2-7,TRBV10-3,15,TRBD2,TGTGCCATCAGTGAGGGACTAGCGGGGGGAGGCGAGCAGTACTTC,CAISEGLAGGGEQYF